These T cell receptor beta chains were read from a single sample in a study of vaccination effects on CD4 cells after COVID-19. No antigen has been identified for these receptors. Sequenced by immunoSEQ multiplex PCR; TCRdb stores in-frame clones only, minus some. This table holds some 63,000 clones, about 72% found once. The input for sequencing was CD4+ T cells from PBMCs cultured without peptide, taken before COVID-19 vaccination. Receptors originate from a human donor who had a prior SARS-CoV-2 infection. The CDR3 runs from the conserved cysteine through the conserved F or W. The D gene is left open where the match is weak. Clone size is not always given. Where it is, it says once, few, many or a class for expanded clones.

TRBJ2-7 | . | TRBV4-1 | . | CARGGGVYYHEQYF | TGCGCCAGGGGGGGCGGGGTCTACTACCACGAGCAGTACTTC
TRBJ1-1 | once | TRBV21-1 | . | CASSKEMTGTYTEAFF | TGTGCCAGCAGCAAAGAAATGACAGGGACGTACACTGAAGCTTTCTTT
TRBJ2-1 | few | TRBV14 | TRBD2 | CASSRSSGLAGGFYNEQFF | TGTGCCAGCAGCCGCTCGTCGGGACTAGCGGGGGGGTTCTACAATGAGCAGTTCTTC
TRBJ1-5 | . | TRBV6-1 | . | CASSEGGRGSGGDQPQHF | TGTGCCAGCAGTGAAGGGGGACGGGGGTCAGGAGGGGATCAGCCCCAGCATTTT
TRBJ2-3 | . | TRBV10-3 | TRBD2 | CAIKKAGGPADTQYF | TGTGCCATCAAAAAAGCGGGAGGGCCTGCAGATACGCAGTATTTT
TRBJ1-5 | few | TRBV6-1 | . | CASSEQGWNQPQHF | TGTGCCAGCAGTGAACAGGGGTGGAATCAGCCCCAGCATTTT
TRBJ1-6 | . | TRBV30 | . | CAWSRVVSPLHF | TGTGCCTGGAGTCGCGTTGTTTCACCCCTCCACTTT
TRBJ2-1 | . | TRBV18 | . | CASSPGLPSLNEQFF | TGTGCCAGCTCACCAGGGCTCCCGTCTCTCAATGAGCAGTTCTTC
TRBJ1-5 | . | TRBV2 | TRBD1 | CASRRSAGGSNQPQHF | TGTGCCAGCAGAAGGTCGGCAGGGGGTAGCAATCAGCCCCAGCATTTT
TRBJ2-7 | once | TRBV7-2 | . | CASSFTPGSEQYF | TGTGCCAGCAGCTTCACACCCGGGTCCGAGCAGTACTTC
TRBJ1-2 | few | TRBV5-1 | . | CASSLSQGPYGYTF | TGCGCCAGCAGCTTGAGTCAGGGTCCCTATGGCTACACCTTC
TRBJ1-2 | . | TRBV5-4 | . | CASSKGLVSGYTF | TGTGCCAGCAGCAAGGGCTTGGTTTCTGGCTACACCTTC
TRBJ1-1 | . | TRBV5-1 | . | CASSPSSLNTEAFF | TGCGCCAGCAGCCCCAGTAGCCTGAACACTGAAGCTTTCTTT
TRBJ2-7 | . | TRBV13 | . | CASSSRTSSHEQYF | TGTGCCAGCAGCTCCCGCACATCGTCCCACGAGCAGTACTTC
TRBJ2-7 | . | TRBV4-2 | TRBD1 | CASSHTTGTGGYEQYF | TGTGCCAGCAGCCATACCACCGGGACAGGGGGCTACGAGCAGTACTTC
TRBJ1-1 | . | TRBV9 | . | CASSVEQGAYTEAFF | TGTGCCAGCAGCGTAGAGCAGGGAGCTTACACTGAAGCTTTCTTT
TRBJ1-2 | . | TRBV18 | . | CASSPNRYLDGYTF | TGTGCCAGCTCACCAAATAGATATTTGGATGGCTACACCTTC
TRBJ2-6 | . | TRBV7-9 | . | CASSLTTASGANVLTF | TGTGCCAGCAGCTTAACGACCGCCTCTGGGGCCAACGTCCTGACTTTC
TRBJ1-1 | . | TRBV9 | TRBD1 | CASTGVEENTEAFF | TGTGCCTCGACAGGGGTAGAGGAGAACACTGAAGCTTTCTTT
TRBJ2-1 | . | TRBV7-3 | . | CASSLRRGNEQFF | TGTGCCAGCAGCTTACGCCGAGGCAATGAGCAGTTCTTC
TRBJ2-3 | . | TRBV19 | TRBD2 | CASSARTSPSDTQYF | TGTGCCAGTAGTGCCCGGACTAGTCCTTCAGATACGCAGTATTTT
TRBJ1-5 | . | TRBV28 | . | CASTPLGQPQHF | TGTGCCAGTACACCTCTGGGTCAGCCCCAGCATTTT
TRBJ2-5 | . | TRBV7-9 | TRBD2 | CAGQLAGGQETQYF | TGTGCCGGCCAGTTAGCGGGAGGGCAAGAGACCCAGTACTTC
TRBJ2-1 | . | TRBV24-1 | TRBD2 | CATSDPTSGDNEQFF | TGTGCCACCAGTGATCCGACTAGCGGAGACAATGAGCAGTTCTTC
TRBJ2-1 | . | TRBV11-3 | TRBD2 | CASSPAGDYNEQFF | TGTGCCAGCAGCCCGGCGGGGGACTACAATGAGCAGTTCTTC
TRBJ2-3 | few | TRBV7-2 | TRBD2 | CASSLSGRTDTQYF | TGTGCCAGCAGCTTAAGCGGGAGAACAGATACGCAGTATTTT
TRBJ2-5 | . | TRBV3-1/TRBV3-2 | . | CASSQPGSWETQYF | TGTGCCAGCAGCCAACCGGGGAGCTGGGAGACCCAGTACTTC
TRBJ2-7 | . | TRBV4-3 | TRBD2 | CASSQDVLAVSYEQYF | TGCGCCAGCAGCCAAGATGTACTAGCGGTCTCCTACGAGCAGTACTTC
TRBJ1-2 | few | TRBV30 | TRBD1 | CAWSGTGTYGYTF | TGTGCCTGGAGTGGGACAGGCACCTATGGCTACACCTTC
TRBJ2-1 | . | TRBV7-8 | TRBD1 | CASIGTGGISYNEQFF | TGTGCCAGCATCGGGACAGGGGGCATATCCTACAATGAGCAGTTCTTC
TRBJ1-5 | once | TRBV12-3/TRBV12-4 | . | CASSPHNQPQHF | TGTGCCAGCAGTCCACACAACCAGCCCCAGCATTTT
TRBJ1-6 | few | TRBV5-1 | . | CASSYSSYNSPLHF | TGCGCCAGCAGCTATAGCTCCTATAATTCACCCCTCCACTTT
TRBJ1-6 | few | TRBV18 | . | CASSLSGPINSPLHF | TGTGCCAGCTCACTAAGTGGACCGATAAATTCACCCCTCCACTTT
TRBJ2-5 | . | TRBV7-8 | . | CASSLKLRIQRETQYF | TGTGCCAGCAGCTTAAAGTTGAGGATCCAGCGGGAGACCCAGTACTTC
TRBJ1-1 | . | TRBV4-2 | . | CASSPLGRMGTEAFF | TGTGCCAGCAGCCCGCTAGGGAGGATGGGCACTGAAGCTTTCTTT
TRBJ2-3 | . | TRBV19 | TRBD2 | CASRLAGGTDTQYF | TGTGCCAGTAGACTAGCGGGAGGTACAGATACGCAGTATTTT
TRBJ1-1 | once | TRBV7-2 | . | CASSGSVNTEAFF | TGTGCCAGCAGCGGGAGTGTGAACACTGAAGCTTTCTTT
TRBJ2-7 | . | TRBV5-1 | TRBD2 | CASSLGGSGSYYEQYF | TGCGCCAGCAGCTTGGGTGGTAGCGGGAGTTACTACGAGCAGTACTTC
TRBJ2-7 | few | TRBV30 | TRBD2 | CAWSVGPWGRTSGPQQYF | TGTGCCTGGAGTGTAGGACCTTGGGGGAGGACTAGCGGTCCCCAGCAGTACTTC
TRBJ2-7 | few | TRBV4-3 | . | CASSQDRGSYSYEQYF | TGCGCCAGCAGCCAAGATCGAGGGTCATACTCCTACGAGCAGTACTTC
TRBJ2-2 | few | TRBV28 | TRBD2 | CASSTPASGSTGELFF | TGTGCCAGCAGTACTCCGGCTAGCGGGTCTACCGGGGAGCTGTTTTTT